This T cell receptor beta chain was observed in a study of radiotherapy plus CTLA-4 blockade in lung cancer. Background on the study: 18% of patients responded objectively, and approximately 33% achieved disease control.

People whose metastatic non-small-cell lung cancer was chemo-refractory got focal radiation along with CTLA-4 blockade by ipilimumab. On this clone itself: Its antigen is unknown.

The assay was immunoSEQ multiplex PCR, and TCRdb's table has in-frame clones only and misses some. The sample holds over 50,000 clones, more than 65% seen once. General study points: Expansion in blood of tumor-derived TCR clones was seen after radiotherapy plus ipilimumab.

Trimming cost V 6 bases and J 1 base, with 10 bases left between them. The CDR3 consists of 14 residues. Per germline, CDR1 SGHRS and CDR2 YFSETQ. This TCR derives from a human donor with non-small cell lung cancer who had a partial response to radiotherapy plus ipilimumab. The gene calls are TRBV5-1 and TRBJ2-2; TRBD2 might be the D (5 bases). This sample comprised peripheral blood, obtained from a patient treated with radiotherapy plus ipilimumab. The CDR3 is CASTSGLNTGELFF. As DNA, the CDR3 is TGCGCCAGCACGAGCGGATTGAACACCGGGGAGCTGTTTTTT.